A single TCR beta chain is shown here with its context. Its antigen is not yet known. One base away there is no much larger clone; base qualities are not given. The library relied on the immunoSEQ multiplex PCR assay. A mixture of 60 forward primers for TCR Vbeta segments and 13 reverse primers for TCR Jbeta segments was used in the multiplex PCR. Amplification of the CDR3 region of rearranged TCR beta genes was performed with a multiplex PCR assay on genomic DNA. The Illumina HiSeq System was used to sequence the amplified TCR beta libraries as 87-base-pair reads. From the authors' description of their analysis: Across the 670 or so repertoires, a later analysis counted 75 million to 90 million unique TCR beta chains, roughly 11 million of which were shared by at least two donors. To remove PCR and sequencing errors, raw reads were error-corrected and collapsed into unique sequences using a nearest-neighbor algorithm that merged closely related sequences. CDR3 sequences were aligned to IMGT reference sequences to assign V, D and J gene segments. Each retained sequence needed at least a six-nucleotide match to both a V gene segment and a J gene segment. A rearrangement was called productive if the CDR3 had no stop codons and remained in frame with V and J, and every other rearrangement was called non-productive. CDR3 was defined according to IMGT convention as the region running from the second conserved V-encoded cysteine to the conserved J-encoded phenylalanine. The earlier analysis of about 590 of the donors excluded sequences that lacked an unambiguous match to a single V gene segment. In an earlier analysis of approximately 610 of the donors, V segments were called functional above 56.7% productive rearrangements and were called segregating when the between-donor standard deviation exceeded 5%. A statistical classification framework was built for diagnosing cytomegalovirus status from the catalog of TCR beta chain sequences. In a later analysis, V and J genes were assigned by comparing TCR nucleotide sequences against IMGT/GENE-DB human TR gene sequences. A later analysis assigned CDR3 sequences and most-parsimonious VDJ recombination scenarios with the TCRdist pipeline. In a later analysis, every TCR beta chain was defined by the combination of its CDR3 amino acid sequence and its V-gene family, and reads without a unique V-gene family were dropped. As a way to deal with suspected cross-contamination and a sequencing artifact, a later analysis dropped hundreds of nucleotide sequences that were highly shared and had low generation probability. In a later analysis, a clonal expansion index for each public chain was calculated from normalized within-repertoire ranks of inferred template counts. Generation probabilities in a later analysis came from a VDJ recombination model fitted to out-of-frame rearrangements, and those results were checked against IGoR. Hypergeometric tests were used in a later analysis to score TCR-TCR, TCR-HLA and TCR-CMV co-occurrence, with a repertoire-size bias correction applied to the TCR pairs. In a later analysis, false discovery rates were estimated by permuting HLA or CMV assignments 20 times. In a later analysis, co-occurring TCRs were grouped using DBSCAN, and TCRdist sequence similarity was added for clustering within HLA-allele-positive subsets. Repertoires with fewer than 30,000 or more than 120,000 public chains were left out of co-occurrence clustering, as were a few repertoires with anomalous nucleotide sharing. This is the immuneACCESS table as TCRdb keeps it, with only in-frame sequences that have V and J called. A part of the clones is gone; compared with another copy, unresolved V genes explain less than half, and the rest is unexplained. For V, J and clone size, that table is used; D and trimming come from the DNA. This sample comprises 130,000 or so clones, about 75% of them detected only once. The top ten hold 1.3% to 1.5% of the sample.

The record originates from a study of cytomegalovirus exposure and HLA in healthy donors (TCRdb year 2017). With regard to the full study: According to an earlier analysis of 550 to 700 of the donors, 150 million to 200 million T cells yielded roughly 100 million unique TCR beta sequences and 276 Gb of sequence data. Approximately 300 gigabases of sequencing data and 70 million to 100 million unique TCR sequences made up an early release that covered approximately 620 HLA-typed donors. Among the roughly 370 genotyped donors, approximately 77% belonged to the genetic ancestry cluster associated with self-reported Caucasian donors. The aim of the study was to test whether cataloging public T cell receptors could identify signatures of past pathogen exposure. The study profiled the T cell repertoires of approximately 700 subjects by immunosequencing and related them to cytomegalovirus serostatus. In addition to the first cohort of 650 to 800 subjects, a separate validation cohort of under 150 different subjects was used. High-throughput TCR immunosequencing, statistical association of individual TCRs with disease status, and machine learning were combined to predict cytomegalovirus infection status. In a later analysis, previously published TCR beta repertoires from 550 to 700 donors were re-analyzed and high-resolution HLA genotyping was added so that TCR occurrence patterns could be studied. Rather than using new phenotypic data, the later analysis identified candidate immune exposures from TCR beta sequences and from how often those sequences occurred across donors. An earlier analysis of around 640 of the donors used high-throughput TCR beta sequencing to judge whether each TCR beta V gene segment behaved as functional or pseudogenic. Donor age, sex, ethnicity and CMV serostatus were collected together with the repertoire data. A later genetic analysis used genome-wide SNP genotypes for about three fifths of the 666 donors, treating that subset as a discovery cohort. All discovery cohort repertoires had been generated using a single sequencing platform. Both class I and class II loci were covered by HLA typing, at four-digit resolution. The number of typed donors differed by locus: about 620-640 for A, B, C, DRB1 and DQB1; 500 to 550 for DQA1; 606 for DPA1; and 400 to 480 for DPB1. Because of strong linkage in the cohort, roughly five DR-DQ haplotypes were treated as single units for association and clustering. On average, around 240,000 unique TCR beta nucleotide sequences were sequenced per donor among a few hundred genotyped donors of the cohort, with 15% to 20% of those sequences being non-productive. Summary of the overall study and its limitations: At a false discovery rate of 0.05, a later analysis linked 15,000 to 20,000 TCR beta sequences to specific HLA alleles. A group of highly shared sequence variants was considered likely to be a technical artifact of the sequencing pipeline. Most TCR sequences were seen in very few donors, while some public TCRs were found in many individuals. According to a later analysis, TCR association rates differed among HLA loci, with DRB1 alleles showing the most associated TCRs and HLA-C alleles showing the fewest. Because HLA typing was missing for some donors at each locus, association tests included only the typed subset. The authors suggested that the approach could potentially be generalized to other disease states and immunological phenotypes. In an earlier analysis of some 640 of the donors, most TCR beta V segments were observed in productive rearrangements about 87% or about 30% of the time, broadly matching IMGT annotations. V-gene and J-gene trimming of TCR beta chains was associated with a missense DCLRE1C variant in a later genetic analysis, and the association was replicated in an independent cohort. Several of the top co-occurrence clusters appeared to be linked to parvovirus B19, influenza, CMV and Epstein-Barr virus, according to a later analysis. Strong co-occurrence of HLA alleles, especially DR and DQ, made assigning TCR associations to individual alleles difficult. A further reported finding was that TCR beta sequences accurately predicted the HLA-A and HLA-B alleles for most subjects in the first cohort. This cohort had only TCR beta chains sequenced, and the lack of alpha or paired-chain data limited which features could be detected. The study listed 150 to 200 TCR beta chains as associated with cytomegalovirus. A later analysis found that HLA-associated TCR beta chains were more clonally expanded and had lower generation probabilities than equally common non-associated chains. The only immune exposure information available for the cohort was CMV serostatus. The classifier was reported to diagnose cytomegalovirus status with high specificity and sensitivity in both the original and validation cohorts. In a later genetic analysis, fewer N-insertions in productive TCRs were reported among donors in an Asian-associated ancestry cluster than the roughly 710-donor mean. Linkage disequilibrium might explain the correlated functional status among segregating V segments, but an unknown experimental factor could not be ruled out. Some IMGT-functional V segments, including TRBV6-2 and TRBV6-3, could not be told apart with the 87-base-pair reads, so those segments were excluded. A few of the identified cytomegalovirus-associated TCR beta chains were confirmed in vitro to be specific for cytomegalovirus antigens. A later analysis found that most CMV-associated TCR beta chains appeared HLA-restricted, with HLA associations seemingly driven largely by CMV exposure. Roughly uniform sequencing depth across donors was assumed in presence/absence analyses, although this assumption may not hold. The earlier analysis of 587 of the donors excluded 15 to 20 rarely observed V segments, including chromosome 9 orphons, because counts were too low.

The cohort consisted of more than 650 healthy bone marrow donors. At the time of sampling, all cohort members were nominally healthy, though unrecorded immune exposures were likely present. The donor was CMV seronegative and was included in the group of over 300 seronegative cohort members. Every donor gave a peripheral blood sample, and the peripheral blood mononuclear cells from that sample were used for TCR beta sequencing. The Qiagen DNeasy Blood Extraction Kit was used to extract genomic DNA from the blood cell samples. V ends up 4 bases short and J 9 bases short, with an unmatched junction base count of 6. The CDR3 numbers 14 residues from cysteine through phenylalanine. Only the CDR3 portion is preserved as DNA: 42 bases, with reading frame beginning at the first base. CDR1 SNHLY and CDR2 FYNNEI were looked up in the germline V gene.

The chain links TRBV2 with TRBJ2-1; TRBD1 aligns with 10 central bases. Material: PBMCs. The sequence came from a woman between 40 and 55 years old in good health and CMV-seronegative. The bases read TGTGCCAGCAGTGGGACAGGGGGTCTCGCTGAGCAGTTCTTC. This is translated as CASSGTGGLAEQFF.